This TCR beta chain was identified during a study of blood T cells in healthy people across ages. This clonotype was observed a handful of times. The CDR3 extends over 15 amino acids. Germline V gene lookup returns CDR1 DFQATT and CDR2 SNEGSKA (reference sequence). The junction had 10 bases not matched to a gene; V was cut back by 4 bases and J by 5 bases. It was with a sample-barcoded 5' primer and a J-beta primer mix that a second PCR of about 6 to 12 cycles was run. The authors tagged each cDNA molecule using a template-switch adaptor with 12 random nucleotides. Every sample produced at least 2.5 million CDR3-containing paired-end reads. MiXCR, applied by TCRdb to the 5' RACE reads, yields one record per CDR3 protein. This sample has over 600,000 distinct CDR3 sequences, with 35% to 50% found just once. Researchers isolated at least 7 million PBMCs per sample.

The chain combines TRBV20-1 with TRBJ2-5; 10 bases match TRBD1. Material for sequencing was blood. The TCR sequence derives from a man at least 80 years old in good health. The CDR3: CSANAGTGVQETQYF. CDR3 DNA: TGCAGTGCTAATGCCGGGACAGGGGTTCAGGAGACCCAGTACTTC.